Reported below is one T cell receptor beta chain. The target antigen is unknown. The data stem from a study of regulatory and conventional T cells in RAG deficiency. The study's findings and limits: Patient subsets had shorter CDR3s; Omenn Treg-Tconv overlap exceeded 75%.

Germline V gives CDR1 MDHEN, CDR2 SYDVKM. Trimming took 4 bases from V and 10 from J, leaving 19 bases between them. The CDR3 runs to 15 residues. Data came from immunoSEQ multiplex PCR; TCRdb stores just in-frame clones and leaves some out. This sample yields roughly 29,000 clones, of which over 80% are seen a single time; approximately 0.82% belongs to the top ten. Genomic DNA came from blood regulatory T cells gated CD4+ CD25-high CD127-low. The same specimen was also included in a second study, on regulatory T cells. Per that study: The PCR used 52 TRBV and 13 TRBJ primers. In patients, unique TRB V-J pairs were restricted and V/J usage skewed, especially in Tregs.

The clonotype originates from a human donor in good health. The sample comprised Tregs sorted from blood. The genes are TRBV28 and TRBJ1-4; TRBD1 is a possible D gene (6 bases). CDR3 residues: CASSSTRQVDRKLFF. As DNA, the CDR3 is TGTGCCAGCAGTTCTACCCGACAGGTGGATCGAAAACTGTTTTTT.